Listed below are T cell receptor beta chains from one sample, sequenced in a study of technical replicates of blood from several donors. TCRdb's table, derived via immunoSEQ multiplex PCR, lists solely in-frame clones and lacks some. The sample holds about 82,000 clones, 90% to 95% seen once. The specimen sequenced was T cells isolated from PBMCs. Receptors originate from a human donor in good health. Both conserved end residues are part of each CDR3. A D gene is named only where the DNA matches it firmly. Only some rows state a clone size, as once, few, many or a class for expanded clones.

J gene,V gene,clone size,D gene,CDR3 protein,CDR3 DNA
TRBJ2-7,TRBV6-1,NA,NA,CASSVRDSYEQYF,TGTGCCAGCAGTGTCCGGGACTCCTACGAGCAGTACTTC
TRBJ2-5,TRBV10-3,once,TRBD1,CAIGTGGEETQYF,TGTGCCATCGGGACAGGGGGGGAAGAGACCCAGTACTTC
TRBJ1-2,TRBV5-1,NA,NA,CASSPDTSNYGYTF,TGCGCCAGCAGCCCGGACACCTCTAACTATGGCTACACCTTC
TRBJ2-7,TRBV27,NA,TRBD2,CASSLSAGEVHEQYF,TGTGCCAGCAGTTTAAGTGCGGGAGAGGTCCACGAGCAGTACTTC
TRBJ2-7,TRBV19,NA,NA,CASSISGGEIYRTYEQYF,TGTGCCAGTAGTATTAGCGGAGGGGAGATATATAGGACCTACGAGCAGTACTTC
TRBJ2-7,TRBV5-8,NA,NA,CASSLDYWAGRQGNSYEQYF,TGTGCCAGCAGCTTGGATTATTGGGCGGGGCGACAGGGTAATTCCTACGAGCAGTACTTC
TRBJ1-2,TRBV29-1,NA,NA,CSVEPIRAYGYTF,TGCAGCGTTGAACCGATCCGCGCGTATGGCTACACCTTC
TRBJ2-7,TRBV7-8,NA,TRBD2,CASSSLAGVYEQYF,TGTGCCAGCAGCAGTCTAGCGGGAGTCTACGAGCAGTACTTC
TRBJ2-7,TRBV11-3,NA,TRBD1,CASTQGVEQYF,TGTGCCAGTACACAGGGGGTCGAGCAGTACTTC
TRBJ2-5,TRBV25-1,NA,NA,CASSGTDLRETQYF,TGTGCCAGCAGTGGAACAGATCTCCGTGAGACCCAGTACTTC
TRBJ2-1,TRBV2,few,TRBD2,CASSDILAGGSLFF,TGTGCCAGCAGTGATATACTAGCGGGAGGCTCTCTGTTCTTC
TRBJ2-7,TRBV28,NA,NA,CASSFLGSPEEQYF,TGTGCCAGCAGTTTTCTCGGGAGTCCGGAAGAGCAGTACTTC
TRBJ2-1,TRBV5-1,NA,TRBD1,CASSVGQNNEQFF,TGCGCCAGCAGTGTGGGACAGAACAATGAGCAGTTCTTC
TRBJ2-7,TRBV6-5,NA,TRBD2,CASSPPGLQQYF,TGTGCCAGCAGCCCCCCGGGACTACAGCAGTACTTC
TRBJ2-1,TRBV5-1,once,NA,CASSLGGNEQFF,TGCGCCAGCAGCTTGGGCGGTAATGAGCAGTTCTTC
TRBJ2-7,TRBV29-1,NA,NA,CSVEDTVSYEQYF,TGCAGCGTTGAAGATACAGTCTCCTACGAGCAGTACTTC
TRBJ1-5,TRBV2,NA,NA,CASSRQEYSNQPQHF,TGTGCCAGCAGTAGACAGGAGTATAGCAATCAGCCCCAGCATTTT
TRBJ2-7,TRBV5-4,NA,NA,CASSWGAITYEQYF,TGTGCCAGCAGCTGGGGCGCAATTACCTACGAGCAGTACTTC
TRBJ2-7,TRBV13,NA,NA,CASSFGGYLTYEQYF,TGTGCCAGCAGCTTTGGCGGATACCTAACCTACGAGCAGTACTTC
TRBJ2-7,TRBV7-9,NA,NA,CASSTFDISYEQYF,TGTGCCAGCAGCACATTCGACATCTCCTACGAGCAGTACTTC
TRBJ2-6,TRBV11-3,NA,NA,CASSLAGPGANVLTF,TGTGCCAGCAGCTTAGCAGGGCCAGGGGCCAACGTCCTGACTTTC
TRBJ1-2,TRBV11-3,NA,TRBD1,CASTTILAQTGTPYGYTF,TGTGCCAGCACCACCATACTCGCCCAGACAGGGACACCATATGGCTACACCTTC
TRBJ2-7,TRBV29-1,NA,NA,CSVEENSYEQYF,TGCAGCGTTGAGGAGAATTCCTACGAGCAGTACTTC
TRBJ2-2,TRBV11-2,NA,NA,CASSLRANTGELFF,TGTGCCAGCAGCTTGAGGGCGAACACCGGGGAGCTGTTTTTT
TRBJ2-5,TRBV5-1,NA,NA,CASSFTRDQETQYF,TGCGCCAGCAGCTTCACTAGAGACCAAGAGACCCAGTACTTC
TRBJ1-5,TRBV4-2,NA,NA,CASSQDLGAWQPQHF,TGTGCCAGCAGCCAAGATTTAGGGGCCTGGCAGCCCCAGCATTTT
TRBJ2-7,TRBV19,NA,NA,CASSPGLTVGYEQYF,TGTGCCAGTAGTCCCGGCCTGACAGTAGGGTACGAGCAGTACTTC
TRBJ2-5,TRBV11-3,NA,TRBD2,CASSLIRGLAGGQETQYF,TGTGCCAGCAGCTTAATCCGGGGACTAGCGGGAGGCCAAGAGACCCAGTACTTC
TRBJ2-5,TRBV10-3,NA,TRBD2,CAINGPIAGGPGLETQYF,TGTGCCATCAATGGACCCATAGCGGGAGGGCCCGGTTTGGAGACCCAGTACTTC
TRBJ2-1,TRBV4-3,NA,TRBD2,CASSQEVAGLGSNEQFF,TGCGCCAGCAGCCAAGAGGTAGCGGGCCTGGGGTCCAATGAGCAGTTCTTC
TRBJ1-2,TRBV14,NA,NA,CASSQAGRGYGYTF,TGTGCCAGCAGCCAAGCCGGCAGGGGCTATGGCTACACCTTC
TRBJ2-7,TRBV6-5,NA,TRBD1,CASSYQGQGVYEQYF,TGTGCCAGCAGTTACCAAGGACAGGGGGTCTACGAGCAGTACTTC
TRBJ1-5,TRBV7-6,NA,NA,CASSLASDPNQPQHF,TGTGCCAGCAGCTTAGCCAGCGACCCTAATCAGCCCCAGCATTTT
TRBJ2-1,TRBV7-7,NA,TRBD2,CASSLELQAGPSYNEQFF,TGTGCTAGCAGCTTAGAACTACAAGCGGGACCCTCCTACAATGAGCAGTTCTTC
TRBJ1-4,TRBV27,NA,TRBD1,CASSLQGASEKLFF,TGTGCCAGCAGTTTACAGGGGGCTAGTGAAAAACTGTTTTTT
TRBJ1-1,TRBV7-9,NA,TRBD1,CASSHTGDWTEAFF,TGTGCCAGCAGTCATACAGGGGATTGGACTGAAGCTTTCTTT
TRBJ1-2,TRBV6-1,NA,TRBD1,CASKRTGSSYGYTF,TGTGCCAGCAAAAGGACAGGGTCCAGCTATGGCTACACCTTC
TRBJ2-3,TRBV2,NA,TRBD2,CASIGGTSGADTQYF,TGTGCCAGCATTGGGGGCACTAGCGGGGCAGATACGCAGTATTTT
TRBJ1-2,TRBV7-8,NA,NA,CASSPLESRNYGYTF,TGTGCCAGCAGCCCCCTCGAGTCTCGGAACTATGGCTACACCTTC
TRBJ1-5,TRBV29-1,NA,TRBD1,CSVETGGLQHF,TGCAGCGTTGAAACAGGGGGTTTGCAGCATTTT
TRBJ2-5,TRBV11-2,NA,NA,CASSYGTQETQYF,TGTGCCAGCAGCTACGGGACACAAGAGACCCAGTACTTC
TRBJ2-5,TRBV7-3,NA,NA,CASSPWDSFQETQYF,TGTGCCAGCAGCCCGTGGGACTCATTCCAAGAGACCCAGTACTTC
TRBJ1-4,TRBV28,NA,TRBD1,CASQTGANEKLFF,TGTGCCAGCCAGACAGGGGCTAATGAAAAACTGTTTTTT
TRBJ2-3,TRBV11-2,NA,TRBD2,CASSPKETSGRPDTQYF,TGTGCCAGCAGCCCAAAGGAGACTAGCGGGAGACCAGATACGCAGTATTTT
TRBJ2-7,TRBV5-4,NA,TRBD1,CASSLDRGLDEQYF,TGTGCCAGCAGCTTGGACAGGGGATTAGACGAGCAGTACTTC
TRBJ1-4,TRBV27,NA,TRBD1,CASSPTGGVYEKLFF,TGTGCCAGCAGTCCCACAGGGGGCGTTTACGAAAAACTGTTTTTT
TRBJ1-1,TRBV7-2,NA,TRBD1,CASSYIQGTMNTEAFF,TGTGCCAGCAGCTACATACAGGGGACAATGAACACTGAAGCTTTCTTT
TRBJ2-3,TRBV7-9,NA,TRBD1,CASSSWTGMRTDTQYF,TGTGCCAGCAGCTCCTGGACAGGGATGAGGACAGATACGCAGTATTTT